This T cell receptor beta chain was documented in a study of response to subunit inactivated influenza vaccine. TCRdb ran MiXCR on the RT-PCR reads and lists one entry per CDR3 protein. The sample carries around 320,000 distinct CDR3 sequences, roughly 22% recorded once. This clonotype has a single count. This CDR3 is built from 11 residues. V lost 3 bases, J lost 4 bases, and 5 bases lay in between. Looked up from germline, CDR1 is SGHRS and CDR2 is YFSETQ. The specimen was PBMCs from blood, collected less than 22 months after vaccination. This TCR came from a man aged 45-69 years who received an inactivated influenza vaccine. This chain uses TRBV5-1 with TRBJ2-7; D gene ambiguous. The CDR3 loop is CASSSHYEQYF. For the CDR3, the DNA is TGCGCCAGCAGCTCCCATTACGAGCAGTACTTC.